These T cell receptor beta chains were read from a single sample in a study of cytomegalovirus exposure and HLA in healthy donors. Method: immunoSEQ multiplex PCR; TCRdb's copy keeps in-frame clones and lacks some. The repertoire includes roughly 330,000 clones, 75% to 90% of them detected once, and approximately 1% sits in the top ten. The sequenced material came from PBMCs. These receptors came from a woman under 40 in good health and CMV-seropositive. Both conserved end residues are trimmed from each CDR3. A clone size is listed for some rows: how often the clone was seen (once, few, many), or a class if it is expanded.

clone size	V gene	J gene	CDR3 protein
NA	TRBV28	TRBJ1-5	ASSLWSGRENQPQH
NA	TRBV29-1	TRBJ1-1	SVVRTMNTEAF
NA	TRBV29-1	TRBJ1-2	SVGTANRYGYT
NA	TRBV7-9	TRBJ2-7	ASTTGTTYEQY
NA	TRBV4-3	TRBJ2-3	ASSQGLAGTQY
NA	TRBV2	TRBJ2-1	ASSEALRGTTPGGEQF
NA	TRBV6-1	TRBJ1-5	ASSDGQGLNQPQH
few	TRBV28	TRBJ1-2	ASSLTGDYGYT
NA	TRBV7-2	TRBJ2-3	ASSSRTGSTDTQY
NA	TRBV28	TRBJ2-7	ASSFTSGVTYEQY
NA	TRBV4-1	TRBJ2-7	ASSQDAGTRIYEQY
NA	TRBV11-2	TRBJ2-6	ASSSPGQGNSGANVLT
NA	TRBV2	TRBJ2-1	ASRPFWDEQF
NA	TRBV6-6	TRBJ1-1	ASRHLGTLNTEAF
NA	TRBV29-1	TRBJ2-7	SVAGGSYEQY
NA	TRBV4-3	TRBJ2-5	ASSLRGGQETQY
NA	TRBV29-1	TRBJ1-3	SVGRTAGNTIY